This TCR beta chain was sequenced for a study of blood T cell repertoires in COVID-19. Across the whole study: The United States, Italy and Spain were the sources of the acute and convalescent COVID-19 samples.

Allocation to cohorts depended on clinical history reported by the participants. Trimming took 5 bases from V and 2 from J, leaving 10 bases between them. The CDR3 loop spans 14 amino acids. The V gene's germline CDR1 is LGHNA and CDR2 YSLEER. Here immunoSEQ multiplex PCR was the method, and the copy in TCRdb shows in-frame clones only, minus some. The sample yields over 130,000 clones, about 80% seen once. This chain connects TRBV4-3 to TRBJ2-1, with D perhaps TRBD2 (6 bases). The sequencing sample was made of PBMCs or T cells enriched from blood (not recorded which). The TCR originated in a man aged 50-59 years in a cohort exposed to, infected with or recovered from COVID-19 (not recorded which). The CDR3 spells CASSISGAYNEQFF. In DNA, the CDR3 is TGCGCCAGCAGCATTTCGGGGGCCTACAATGAGCAGTTCTTC.